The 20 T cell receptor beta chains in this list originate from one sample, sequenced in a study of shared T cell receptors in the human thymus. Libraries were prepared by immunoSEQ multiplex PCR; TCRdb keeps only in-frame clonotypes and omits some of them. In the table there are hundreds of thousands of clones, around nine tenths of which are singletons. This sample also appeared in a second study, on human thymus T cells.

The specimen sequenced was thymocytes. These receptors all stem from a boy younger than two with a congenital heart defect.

The CDR3 sequence: CASKSGGTGELFF. The CDR3 bases are TGTGCCAGCAAATCAGGAGGCACCGGGGAGCTGTTTTTT. V gene TRBV6-5 combines with J gene TRBJ2-2; possible D gene TRBD2, 5 bases. V dropped 7 bases and J dropped 4 bases, with 10 bases sitting between them. CDR1 MNHEY and CDR2 SVGAGI come from the germline V gene. The length of the CDR3 is 13 residues.

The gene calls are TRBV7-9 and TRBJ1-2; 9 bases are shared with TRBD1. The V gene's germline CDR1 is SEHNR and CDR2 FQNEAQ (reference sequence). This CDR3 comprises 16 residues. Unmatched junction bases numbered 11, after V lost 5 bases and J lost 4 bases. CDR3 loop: CASSPTGGILTYGYTF. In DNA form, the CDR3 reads TGTGCCAGCAGCCCGACAGGGGGTATCTTAACCTATGGCTACACCTTC.

The CDR3 sequence is CASSQAAGHHYEQYF. The CDR3 DNA is TGTGCCAGCAGCCAAGCGGCGGGCCACCACTACGAGCAGTACTTC. The chain carries TRBV14 and TRBJ2-7, with a tentative D call TRBD2 (5 bases). Germline loops: CDR1 SGHDN, CDR2 FVKESK. Trimming stripped 1 base from V and 3 bases from J, with 13 bases between. This CDR3 spans 15 amino acids.

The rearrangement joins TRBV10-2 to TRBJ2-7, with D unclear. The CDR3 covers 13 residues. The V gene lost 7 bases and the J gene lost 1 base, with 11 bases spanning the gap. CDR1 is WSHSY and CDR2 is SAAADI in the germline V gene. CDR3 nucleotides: TGCGCCAGCAAAGAAAACTCTTCCTACGAGCAGTACTTC. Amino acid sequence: CASKENSSYEQYF.

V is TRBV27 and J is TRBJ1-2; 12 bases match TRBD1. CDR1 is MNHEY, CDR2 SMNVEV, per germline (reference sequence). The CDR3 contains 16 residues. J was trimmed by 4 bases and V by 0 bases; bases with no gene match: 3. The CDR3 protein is CASSLSGTGGPYGYTF. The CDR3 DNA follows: TGTGCCAGCAGTTTATCAGGGACAGGGGGCCCCTATGGCTACACCTTC.

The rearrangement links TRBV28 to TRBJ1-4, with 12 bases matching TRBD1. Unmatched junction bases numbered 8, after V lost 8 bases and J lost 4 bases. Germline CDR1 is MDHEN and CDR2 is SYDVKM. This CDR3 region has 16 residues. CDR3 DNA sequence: TGTGCCAGCGGCCGGGACAGGGGGCTGAGTAATGAAAAACTGTTTTTT. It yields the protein CASGRDRGLSNEKLFF. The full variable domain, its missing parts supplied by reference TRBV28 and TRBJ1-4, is DVKVTQSSRYLVKRTGEKVFLECVQDMDHENMFWYRQDPGLGLRLIYFSYDVKMKEKGDIPEGYSVSREKKERFSLILESASTNQTSMYLCASGRDRGLSNEKLFFGSGTQLSVL.

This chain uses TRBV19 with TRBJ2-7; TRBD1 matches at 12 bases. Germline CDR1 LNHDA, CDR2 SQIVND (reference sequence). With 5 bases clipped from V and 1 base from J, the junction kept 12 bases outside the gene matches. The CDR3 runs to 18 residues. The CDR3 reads CASSLNGTGGDRSYEQYF. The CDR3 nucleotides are TGTGCCAGTAGTCTAAATGGGACAGGGGGCGATCGTTCCTACGAGCAGTACTTC.

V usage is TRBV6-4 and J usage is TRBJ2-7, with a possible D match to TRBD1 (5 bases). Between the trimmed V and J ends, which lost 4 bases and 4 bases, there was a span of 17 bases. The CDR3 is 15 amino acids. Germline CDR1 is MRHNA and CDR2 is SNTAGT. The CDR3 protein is CASSGIGGGAYEQYF. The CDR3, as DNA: TGTGCCAGCAGTGGGATAGGCGGTGGGGCTTACGAGCAGTACTTC.

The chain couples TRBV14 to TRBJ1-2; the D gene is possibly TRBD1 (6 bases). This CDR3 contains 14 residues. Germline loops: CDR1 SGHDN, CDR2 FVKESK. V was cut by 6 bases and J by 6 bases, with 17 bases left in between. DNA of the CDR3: TGTGCCAGCAGTTCGCACAGGGATTCGGATGGCTACACCTTC. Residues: CASSSHRDSDGYTF.

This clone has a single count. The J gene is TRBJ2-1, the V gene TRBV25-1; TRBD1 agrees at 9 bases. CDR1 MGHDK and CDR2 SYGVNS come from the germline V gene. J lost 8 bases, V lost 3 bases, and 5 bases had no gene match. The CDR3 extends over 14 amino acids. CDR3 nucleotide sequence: TGTGCCAGCAGTGACACAGGGGGCCATGATGAGCAGTTCTTC. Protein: CASSDTGGHDEQFF. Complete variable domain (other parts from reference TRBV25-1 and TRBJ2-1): EADIYQTPRYLVIGTGKKITLECSQTMGHDKMYWYQQDPGMELHLIHYSYGVNSTEKGDLSSESTVSRIRTEHFPLTLESARPSHTSQYLCASSDTGGHDEQFFGPGTRLTVL.

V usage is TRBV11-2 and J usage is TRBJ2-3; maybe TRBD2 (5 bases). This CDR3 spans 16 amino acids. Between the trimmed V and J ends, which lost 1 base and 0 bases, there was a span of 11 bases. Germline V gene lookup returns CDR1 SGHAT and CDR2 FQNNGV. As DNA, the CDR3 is TGTGCCAGCAGCTTAGTGGCCGGGGTAAGCACAGATACGCAGTATTTT. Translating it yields CASSLVAGVSTDTQYF.

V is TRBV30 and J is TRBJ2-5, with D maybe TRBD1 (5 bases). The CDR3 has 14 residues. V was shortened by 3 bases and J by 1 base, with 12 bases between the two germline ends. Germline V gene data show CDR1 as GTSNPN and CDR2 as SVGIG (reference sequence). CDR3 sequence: CAWRAPGLQETQYF. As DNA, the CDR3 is TGTGCCTGGAGAGCGCCAGGGCTCCAAGAGACCCAGTACTTC.

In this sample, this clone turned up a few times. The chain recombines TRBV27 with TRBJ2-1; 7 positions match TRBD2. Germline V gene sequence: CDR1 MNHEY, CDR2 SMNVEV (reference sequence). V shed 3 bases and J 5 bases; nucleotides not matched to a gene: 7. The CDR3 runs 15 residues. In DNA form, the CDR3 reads TGTGCCAGCAGTTTCGGGCGGGAGCTCGACAATGAGCAGTTCTTC. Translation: CASSFGRELDNEQFF.

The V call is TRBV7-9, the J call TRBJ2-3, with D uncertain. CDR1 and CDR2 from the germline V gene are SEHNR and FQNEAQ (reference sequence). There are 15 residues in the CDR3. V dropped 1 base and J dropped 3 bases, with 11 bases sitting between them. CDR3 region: CASSLEMRKTDTQYF. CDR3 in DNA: TGTGCCAGCAGCTTAGAAATGCGGAAGACAGATACGCAGTATTTT.

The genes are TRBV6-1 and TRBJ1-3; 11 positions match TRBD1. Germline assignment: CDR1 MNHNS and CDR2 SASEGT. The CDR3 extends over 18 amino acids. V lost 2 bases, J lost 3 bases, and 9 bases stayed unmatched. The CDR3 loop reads CASSELGGQGAFGNTIYF. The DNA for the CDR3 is TGTGCCAGCAGTGAACTTGGAGGACAGGGGGCTTTTGGAAACACCATATATTTT.

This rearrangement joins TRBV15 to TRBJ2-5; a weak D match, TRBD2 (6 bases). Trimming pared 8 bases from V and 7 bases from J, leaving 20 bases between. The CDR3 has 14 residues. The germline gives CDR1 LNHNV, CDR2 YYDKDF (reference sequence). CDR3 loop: CATSLRRQRATQYF. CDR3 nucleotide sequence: TGTGCCACCTCGTTGAGACGTCAGCGGGCGACCCAGTACTTC.

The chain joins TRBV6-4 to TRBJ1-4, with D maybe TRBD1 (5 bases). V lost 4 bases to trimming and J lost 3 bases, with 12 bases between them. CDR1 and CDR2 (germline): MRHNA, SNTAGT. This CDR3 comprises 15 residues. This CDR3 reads CASSVKGRANEKLFF. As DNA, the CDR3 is TGTGCCAGCAGTGTAAAGGGGAGGGCTAATGAAAAACTGTTTTTT.

The CDR3 region has the DNA TGTGCCAGCAGCTTAGGGGGGGACAGGCAGGTTGTAGACGAGCAGTACTTC. Its protein is CASSLGGDRQVVDEQYF. The chain couples TRBV7-9 to TRBJ2-7; 8 nucleotides line up with TRBD1. CDR1 and CDR2 from the germline V gene are SEHNR and FQNEAQ (reference sequence). The CDR3 loop spans 17 amino acids. J was trimmed by 5 bases and V by 1 base; bases with no gene match: 13. Drawing the rest from reference TRBV7-9 and TRBJ2-7, the complete variable domain is DTGVSQNPRHKITKRGQNVTFRCDPISEHNRLYWYRQTLGQGPEFLTYFQNEAQLEKSRLLSDRFSAERPKGSFSTLEIQRTEQGDSAMYLCASSLGGDRQVVDEQYFGPGTRLTVT.

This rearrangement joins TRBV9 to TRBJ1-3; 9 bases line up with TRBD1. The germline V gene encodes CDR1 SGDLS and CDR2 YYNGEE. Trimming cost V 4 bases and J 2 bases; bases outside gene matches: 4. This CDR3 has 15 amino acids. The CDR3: CASSPRTGAGNTIYF. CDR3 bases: TGTGCCAGCAGCCCAAGGACAGGGGCTGGAAACACCATATATTTT.

The CDR3 sequence is CASIDERVPRTEAFF. The CDR3 region has the DNA TGTGCCAGTATTGACGAGCGGGTACCGAGAACTGAAGCTTTCTTT. The V gene is TRBV19, the J gene TRBJ1-1, with no clear D. Trimming removed 7 bases from V and 5 bases from J, with 20 bases in between. From germline, CDR1 is LNHDA and CDR2 SQIVND (reference sequence). The CDR3 is 15 residues long.